This passage covers 24 T cell receptor beta chains from one sample sequenced in a study of blood T cells in healthy people across ages. Primers used in a second PCR of about 7 to 12 cycles were a sample-barcoded 5' primer and a J-beta primer mix. TCRdb reprocessed the 5' RACE reads via MiXCR and lists one record per CDR3 protein. The sample contains 700,000 to 950,000 distinct CDR3 sequences, more than 40% of which appear only once. The sequenced material came from blood. The receptor source for this set is a woman in her sixties or seventies in good health.

This clonotype was seen a few times. V is TRBV5-1 and J is TRBJ2-1; TRBD2 matches 12 bases. CDR1 and CDR2 (germline): SGHRS, YFSETQ. The CDR3 is made up of 16 amino acids. Trimming removed 4 bases from V and 2 bases from J; junction bases left unmatched: 4. DNA of the CDR3: TGCGCCAGCAGCCCAACTAGCGGGAGGACCTACAATGAGCAGTTCTTC. Translating it yields CASSPTSGRTYNEQFF.

This clonotype showed up just a few times. The V call is TRBV20-1, the J call TRBJ1-2; D call uncertain. This CDR3 spans 13 amino acids. Germline CDR1 DFQATT, CDR2 SNEGSKA (reference sequence). The V end was cut by 6 bases, the J end by 2 bases, with 13 bases between. The CDR3 region is CSATQPGNYGYTF. The CDR3 coding sequence is TGCAGTGCGACACAGCCGGGGAACTATGGCTACACCTTC.

This clonotype was seen more than once but under ten times. V gene TRBV4-1 combines with J gene TRBJ1-5; D unresolved. This CDR3 contains 14 residues. V lost 0 bases and J 11 bases, leaving 14 bases between the germline ends. The germline CDR1 and CDR2 sequences are MGHRA and YSYEKL. The CDR3 is CASSQDTPTGTQHF. The CDR3 DNA is TGCGCCAGCAGCCAAGATACGCCCACCGGGACCCAGCATTTT.

This chain links TRBV20-1 with TRBJ1-2, with D perhaps TRBD1 (6 bases). The CDR3 runs to 12 residues. The germline V and J ends were trimmed by 2 bases and 4 bases, with 8 bases remaining between them. In germline, CDR1 is DFQATT, CDR2 SNEGSKA (reference sequence). Written as DNA, the CDR3 is TGCAGTGCTAGACAGGGGCCCTATGGCTACACCTTC. Translated: CSARQGPYGYTF.

The chain couples TRBV12-3 or TRBV12-4 to TRBJ2-5; D call uncertain. Deletions cut 8 bases from V and 2 bases from J, with 18 bases between. The CDR3 length is 15 residues. The CDR3 DNA reads TGTGCCAGCTCATCAGAAAGGTATACTCAAGAGACCCAGTACTTC. Amino acid sequence: CASSSERYTQETQYF.

This chain joins TRBV27 and TRBJ2-1; 11 nucleotides align to TRBD2. The CDR3 length is 15 residues. The J segment lost 9 bases and the V segment lost 8 bases, leaving 12 bases of the junction unmatched. Germline V gene sequence: CDR1 MNHEY, CDR2 SMNVEV (reference sequence). The CDR3 DNA follows: TGTGCCAGCGCACCCGGGACTAGCGGTATAGGTGAGCAGTTCTTC. It specifies CASAPGTSGIGEQFF.

A few counts support this clonotype. The V gene is TRBV29-1, the J gene TRBJ2-5; the match to TRBD2 covers 9 bases. The V segment lost 6 bases and the J segment 5 bases; nucleotides outside the gene matches: 13. This CDR3 spans 15 amino acids. Germline V lookup: CDR1 SQVTM, CDR2 ANQGSEA. The chain's CDR3 is CSVKRTSDPQETQYF. The CDR3 region has the DNA TGCAGCGTCAAGCGGACTAGCGATCCACAGGAGACCCAGTACTTC.

This clonotype was counted many times. The chain carries TRBV9 and TRBJ2-7; D is undetermined. Trimming removed 3 bases at V and 4 bases at J, with 11 bases between. The germline V gene has CDR1 SGDLS and CDR2 YYNGEE. This CDR3 region has 13 residues. The CDR3 spells CASSGGEFYEQYF. CDR3 DNA sequence: TGTGCCAGCAGCGGCGGCGAGTTTTACGAGCAGTACTTC. Complete variable domain (other parts from reference TRBV9 and TRBJ2-7): DSGVTQTPKHLITATGQRVTLRCSPRSGDLSVYWYQQSLDQGLQFLIQYYNGEERAKGNILERFSAQQFPDLHSELNLSSLELGDSALYFCASSGGEFYEQYFGPGTRLTVT.

This clonotype was detected only a few times. The chain has TRBV25-1 and TRBJ1-2, with D possibly TRBD1 on 6 matching bases. Per the germline V gene, CDR1 is MGHDK and CDR2 is SYGVNS. The CDR3 length is 15 residues. V lost 1 base and J lost 8, with 17 bases in between. The CDR3 DNA is TGTGCCAGCAGTGAATCGGCAGGGGAATTCAGGGGCTACACCTTC. This codes for CASSESAGEFRGYTF.

The V gene is TRBV19, the J gene TRBJ2-1; no clear D. V gave up 3 bases and J gave up 2 bases, with 11 bases separating them. From germline, CDR1 is LNHDA and CDR2 SQIVND (reference sequence). The CDR3 covers 15 residues. CDR3 sequence reads: CASSMPKGTYNEQFF. The CDR3 DNA follows: TGTGCCAGTAGTATGCCCAAAGGGACCTACAATGAGCAGTTCTTC.

The chain recombines TRBV12-3 or TRBV12-4 with TRBJ2-5; TRBD2 agrees at 7 bases. V dropped 1 base and J dropped 5; count of bases not matched to a gene: 4. The CDR3 runs 14 residues. CDR3 bases: TGTGCCAGCAGTTTAGGAGGGGAGGGGGAGACCCAGTACTTC. Protein: CASSLGGEGETQYF.

This chain uses TRBV7-2 with TRBJ2-7, with TRBD1 matching over 8 bases. Germline V gives CDR1 SGHTA, CDR2 FQGNSA. J gave up 3 bases and V 5 bases, and 9 bases lay outside the gene matches. This CDR3 region has 15 residues. CDR3 residues: CASSRGQGSVYEQYF. The CDR3 DNA sequence: TGTGCCAGCAGCCGAGGACAGGGAAGTGTCTACGAGCAGTACTTC.

The CDR3 bases are TGTGCCAGCGGCCAGGCCGGGACGGTCCGGAGCTACACCTTC. Encoded protein: CASGQAGTVRSYTF. The chain uses TRBV7-9 and TRBJ1-2, with D perhaps TRBD1 (5 bases). V lost 8 bases and J 9 bases, leaving 22 bases between the germline ends. The length of the CDR3 is 14 residues. CDR1 is SEHNR, CDR2 FQNEAQ, per germline (reference sequence).

J is TRBJ2-3 and V is TRBV21-1; no check of the table's D call, TRBD2, against the DNA was made. TRBV21-1 is shown as a pseudogene. This CDR3 has 19 residues. This CDR3 reads CASSAWKDSGRGGTDTQYF. As DNA, the CDR3 is TGTGCCAGCAGCGCATGGAAGGATAGCGGGAGGGGAGGCACAGATACGCAGTATTTT.

This clonotype occurred many times. This rearrangement joins TRBV15 to TRBJ2-7; D perhaps matches TRBD1 (6 bases). The CDR3 has 14 residues. V was trimmed by 9 bases and J by 0 bases, leaving 15 bases between them. In germline, CDR1 is LNHNV, CDR2 YYDKDF (reference sequence). DNA of the CDR3: TGTGCCACGACGAAGGGGGACACCTCCTACGAGCAGTACTTC. Amino acids: CATTKGDTSYEQYF. The entire variable domain, with the rest obtained from reference TRBV15 and TRBJ2-7, is as follows: DAMVIQNPRYQVTQFGKPVTLSCSQTLNHNVMYWYQQKSSQAPKLLFHYYDKDFNNEADTPDNFQSRRPNTSFCFLDIRSPGLGDTAMYLCATTKGDTSYEQYFGPGTRLTVT.

This clonotype was counted only a few times. The V and J genes are TRBV20-1 and TRBJ2-3, with 8 bases identical to TRBD2. The length of the CDR3 is 19 residues. The germline V gene encodes CDR1 DFQATT and CDR2 SNEGSKA (reference sequence). The trim removed 1 base at V and 0 bases at J, leaving 15 bases unmatched. The DNA for the CDR3 is TGCAGTGCTAGAGGAGGCGGGACTAGAGATCTTCCTAGCACAGATACGCAGTATTTT. Residues: CSARGGGTRDLPSTDTQYF.

A few counts support this clonotype. This chain joins TRBV5-1 and TRBJ2-3; a possible D gene is TRBD2 (5 bases). V was trimmed by 4 bases and J by 2 bases, leaving 14 bases between them. Germline CDR1 SGHRS, CDR2 YFSETQ. The CDR3 is 15 residues long. CDR3 loop: CASSQMSGSTDTQYF. The CDR3 region has the DNA TGCGCCAGCAGCCAAATGAGCGGCTCCACAGATACGCAGTATTTT. The full variable domain, in which reference TRBV5-1 and TRBJ2-3 provide the parts outside the CDR3, is KAGVTQTPRYLIKTRGQQVTLSCSPISGHRSVSWYQQTPGQGLQFLFEYFSETQRNKGNFPGRFSGRQFSNSRSEMNVSTLELGDSALYLCASSQMSGSTDTQYFGPGTRLTVL.

Many counts were recorded for this clonotype. The CDR3 bases are TGTGCCAGCAGCCTCCGGGACAGGGGATACAATGAGCAGTTCTTC. Amino acids: CASSLRDRGYNEQFF. The rearrangement uses TRBV3-1 and TRBJ2-1, with TRBD1 identical over 10 bases. The CDR3 extends over 15 amino acids. Germline trimming cut 4 bases from V and 4 bases from J; bases unmatched to any gene: 4. The germline V gene encodes CDR1 LGHDT and CDR2 YNNKEL (reference sequence).

This clonotype has only a few counts. The chain has TRBV20-1 and TRBJ2-5; 7 nucleotides match TRBD2. CDR1 and CDR2 (germline): DFQATT, SNEGSKA (reference sequence). The CDR3 contains 17 residues. V lost 2 bases, J lost 2 bases, and 14 bases stayed unmatched. For the CDR3, the DNA is TGCAGTGCTAGAAATCCTCTGGGGCGGGGGAAACAAGAGACCCAGTACTTC. The encoded protein is CSARNPLGRGKQETQYF.

This chain uses TRBV7-3 with TRBJ2-3; TRBD2 agrees at 11 bases. Germline CDR1 SGHTA, CDR2 FQGTGA. The CDR3 loop spans 18 amino acids. Losses at the gene ends were 4 bases for V and 4 bases for J; bases not matched to a gene: 13. CDR3 coding DNA: TGTGCCAGCAGCTCTTCTAGCGGGGGGAGGGTCTCTGCAGATACGCAGTATTTT. Translating it yields CASSSSSGGRVSADTQYF. Based on the CDR3 plus reference TRBV7-3 and TRBJ2-3, the full variable domain is GAGVSQTPSNKVTEKGKYVELRCDPISGHTALYWYRQSLGQGPEFLIYFQGTGAADDSGLPNDRFFAVRPEGSVSTLKIQRTERGDSAVYLCASSSSSGGRVSADTQYFGPGTRLTVL.

The chain recombines TRBV20-1 with TRBJ2-7; tentative D call: TRBD2 (5 bases). V was clipped by 1 base and J by 0 bases, with 16 bases between them. The CDR3 totals 16 residues. Germline values: CDR1 DFQATT, CDR2 SNEGSKA (reference sequence). The CDR3 protein is CSARGETDPDSYEQYF. CDR3 nucleotides: TGCAGTGCTAGAGGGGAGACCGACCCGGACTCCTACGAGCAGTACTTC.

This clonotype was seen a handful of times. The chain has TRBV6-6 and TRBJ1-2; 8 bases line up with TRBD1. The germline V gene encodes CDR1 MNHNY and CDR2 SVGAGI (reference sequence). This CDR3 is 14 amino acids long. The trim removed 6 bases at V and 8 bases at J, leaving 11 bases unmatched. CDR3 residues: CASSGQGQIGGYTF. The CDR3 region has the DNA TGTGCCAGCAGCGGACAGGGCCAAATCGGCGGCTACACCTTC.

The chain has TRBV20-1 and TRBJ1-5; 7 positions agree with TRBD1. This CDR3 spans 14 amino acids. Germline trimming cut 4 bases from V and 1 base from J; bases unmatched to any gene: 4. In germline, CDR1 is DFQATT, CDR2 SNEGSKA (reference sequence). The CDR3, as DNA: TGCAGTGCTATGACAGGGTTGAGCAATCAGCCCCAGCATTTT. Encoded protein: CSAMTGLSNQPQHF.

As DNA, the CDR3 is TGTGCCAGCACCCCTAGGAGGACCTACAATGAGCAGTTCTTC. Protein sequence: CASTPRRTYNEQFF. This chain links TRBV28 with TRBJ2-1; tentative D call: TRBD2 (5 bases). The CDR3 has 14 residues. V was cut by 7 bases and J by 2 bases, with 12 bases left in between. Looked up from germline, CDR1 is MDHEN and CDR2 is SYDVKM. Full variable domain (outside the CDR3, taken from reference TRBV28 and TRBJ2-1): DVKVTQSSRYLVKRTGEKVFLECVQDMDHENMFWYRQDPGLGLRLIYFSYDVKMKEKGDIPEGYSVSREKKERFSLILESASTNQTSMYLCASTPRRTYNEQFFGPGTRLTVL.